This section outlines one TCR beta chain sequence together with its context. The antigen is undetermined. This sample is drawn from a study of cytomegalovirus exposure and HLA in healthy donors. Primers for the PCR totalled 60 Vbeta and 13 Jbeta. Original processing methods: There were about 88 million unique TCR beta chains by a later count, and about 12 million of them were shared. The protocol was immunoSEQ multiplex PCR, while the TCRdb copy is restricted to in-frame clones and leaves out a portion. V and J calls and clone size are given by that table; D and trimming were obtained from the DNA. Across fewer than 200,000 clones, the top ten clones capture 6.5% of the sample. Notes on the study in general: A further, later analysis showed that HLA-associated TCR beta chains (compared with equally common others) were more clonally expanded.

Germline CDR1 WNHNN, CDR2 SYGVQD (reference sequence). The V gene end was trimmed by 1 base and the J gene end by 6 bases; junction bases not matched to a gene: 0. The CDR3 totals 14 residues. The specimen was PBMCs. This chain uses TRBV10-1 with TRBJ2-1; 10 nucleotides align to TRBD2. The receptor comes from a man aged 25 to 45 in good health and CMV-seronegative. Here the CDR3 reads CASSELAGGNEQFF. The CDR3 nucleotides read TGCGCCAGCAGTGAGTTAGCGGGAGGCAATGAGCAGTTCTTC.